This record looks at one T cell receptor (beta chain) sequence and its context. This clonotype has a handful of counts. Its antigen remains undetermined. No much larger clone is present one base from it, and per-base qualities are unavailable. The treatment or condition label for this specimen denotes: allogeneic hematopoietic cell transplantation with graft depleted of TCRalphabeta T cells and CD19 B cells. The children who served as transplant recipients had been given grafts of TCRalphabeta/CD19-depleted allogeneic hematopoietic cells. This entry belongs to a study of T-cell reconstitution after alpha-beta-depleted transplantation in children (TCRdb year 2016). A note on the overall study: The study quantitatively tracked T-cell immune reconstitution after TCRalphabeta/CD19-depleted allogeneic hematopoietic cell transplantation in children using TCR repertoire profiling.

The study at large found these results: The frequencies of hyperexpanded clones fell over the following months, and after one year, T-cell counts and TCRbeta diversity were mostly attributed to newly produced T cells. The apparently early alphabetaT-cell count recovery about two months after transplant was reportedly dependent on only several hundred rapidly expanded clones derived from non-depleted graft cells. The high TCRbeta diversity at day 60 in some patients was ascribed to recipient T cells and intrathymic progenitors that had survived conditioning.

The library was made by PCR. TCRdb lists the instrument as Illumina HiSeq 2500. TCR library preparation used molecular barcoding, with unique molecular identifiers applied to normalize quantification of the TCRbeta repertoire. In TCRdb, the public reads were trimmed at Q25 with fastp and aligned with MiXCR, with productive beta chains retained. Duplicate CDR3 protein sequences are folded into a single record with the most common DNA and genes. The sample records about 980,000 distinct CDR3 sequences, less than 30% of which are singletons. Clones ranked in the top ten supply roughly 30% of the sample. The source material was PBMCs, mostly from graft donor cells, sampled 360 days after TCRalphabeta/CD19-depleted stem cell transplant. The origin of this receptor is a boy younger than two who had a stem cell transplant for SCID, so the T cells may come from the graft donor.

Here the CDR3 is given as CASLWGWGTDTQYF. The DNA sequence is as follows: TGTGCCAGCCTTTGGGGGTGGGGCACAGATACGCAGTATTTT. The chain employs TRBV12-3 or TRBV12-4 and TRBJ2-3; the D segment is perhaps TRBD1 or TRBD2, each sharing 5 matched bases. The germline ends are 13 bases apart after V is trimmed by 8 bases and J by 1 base. From cysteine to phenylalanine, the CDR3 is 14 amino acids long. CDR3 DNA is the only sequence kept; it has 42 bases, read in frame from the first base.